These 5 T cell receptor beta chains were all obtained from the same sample, sequenced in a study of T cell responses to AZD1222 COVID-19 vaccine. TCRdb's copy holds only in-frame clones and misses some; the assay was immunoSEQ multiplex PCR. The sample has about 120,000 clones; approximately 90% are singletons. The sequencing used peripheral blood, collected 28 days after the second AZD1222 dose. These receptor sequences come from an adult who received the AZD1222 COVID-19 vaccine.

J is TRBJ2-7 and V is TRBV30; D unresolved. Germline assignment: CDR1 GTSNPN and CDR2 SVGIG (reference sequence). The CDR3 spans 12 residues. V was trimmed by 5 bases and J by 3 bases, leaving 11 bases between them. Written as DNA, the CDR3 is TGTGCCTGGTCCCGTGATAGCTACGAGCAGTACTTC. Its protein product is CAWSRDSYEQYF.

This chain links TRBV30 with TRBJ1-6; D is undetermined. Trimming removed 0 bases from V and 0 bases from J, with 9 bases in between. Germline CDR1 is GTSNPN and CDR2 is SVGIG (reference sequence). CDR3 length: 16 amino acids. This CDR3 reads CAWSVGGSSYNSPLHF. CDR3 coding DNA: TGTGCCTGGAGTGTAGGTGGGAGCTCCTATAATTCACCCCTCCACTTT.

The chain employs TRBV7-3 and TRBJ2-3, with 13 bases fitting TRBD2. This CDR3 comprises 16 residues. Unmatched junction bases numbered 5, after V lost 5 bases and J lost 3 bases. CDR1 and CDR2 from the germline V gene are SGHTA and FQGTGA. CDR3 sequence reads: CASSPRTSGGTDTQYF. CDR3 DNA sequence: TGTGCCAGCAGCCCGAGGACTAGCGGGGGTACAGATACGCAGTATTTT.

This sequence joins TRBV6-1 and TRBJ2-5; unclear D gene. CDR3 size: 14 residues. Trimming took 1 base from V and 1 from J, leaving 7 bases between them. Germline CDR1 and CDR2: MNHNS and SASEGT. The CDR3: CASSEGPVQETQYF. The CDR3 DNA sequence: TGTGCCAGCAGTGAAGGGCCAGTCCAAGAGACCCAGTACTTC.

This chain connects TRBV21-1 to TRBJ1-5; the table calls TRBD1, which could not be checked here. TRBV21-1 is flagged as a pseudogene. This CDR3 contains 19 residues. The CDR3 spells CASSTRGTVKGESNQPQHF. In DNA, the CDR3 is TGTGCCAGCAGCACGCGAGGGACAGTTAAAGGGGAAAGCAATCAGCCCCAGCATTTT.